Listed here is a single TCR beta chain. Its antigen remains undetermined. No much larger clone exists at a distance of one base, and base qualities are not known. The data are from a study of blood T cells in healthy people across ages (dated by TCRdb to between 2015 and 2017). Looking at the study overall: Template switching captured roughly one uniquely barcoded TCR beta cDNA molecule per two T cells in model experiments. The study measured age-related changes in TCR beta repertoire diversity using deep sequencing normalized with unique cDNA molecular identifiers. Donors were grouped into four age groups: young (average about 15 years), middle-aged (less than 40), aged (about 59) and long-lived (just over 80). Donors of different ages were randomly distributed across sequencing lanes to avoid experimental bias. Using the same blood draw, the study looked at two additional independent replicas of 1 million unique cDNA reads for two donors, one aged 18 to 30 and the other aged 80 or older.

The method was 5' RACE. The sequencing machine was an Illumina HiSeq 2500. The second PCR ran for about 6 to 12 cycles and used a J-beta primer mix along with a sample-barcoded 5' primer. A template-switch 5' adaptor carrying 12 random nucleotides introduced a unique molecular identifier onto each TCR beta cDNA molecule. Each sample yielded at least 2.5 million CDR3-containing paired-end reads. All of the RNA was converted into first-strand cDNA using the Mint cDNA synthesis kit, with a TRBC-specific oligonucleotide serving as the primer. All cDNA was treated with uracil-DNA glycosylase and then went through a first 18-cycle PCR with the universal primers M1SS and BC2_uni_R. Regarding the original processing steps: For normalization, 1 million high-quality reads, each with a distinct molecular identifier, were randomly selected from each sample. Reads sharing molecular identifiers were discarded rather than binned into consensus sequences. MiTCR, run with a Q25 quality threshold and the strictest error-elimination algorithm, handled CDR3 identification, clonotype clustering and error correction. A nonparametric unseen species model with Euler transformation was used to estimate a lower bound on total TCR beta diversity. Using fastp trimming at Q25 and MiXCR clonotype assembly, TCRdb reanalyzed the public sequencing data and kept in-frame beta chains. Entries that share a CDR3 protein sequence are merged under the most common genes and DNA. TCRdb, rather than the study authors, made the V and J calls. For this sample the table gives over 600,000 distinct CDR3 sequences, of which 35% to 50% were detected only once. 30% of the sample is in the top ten clones.

The CDR3 contains 14 residues, cysteine and phenylalanine counted. The only DNA kept is the CDR3, 42 bases in frame from the first base. Cut back by 3 bases and 7 bases, the V and J ends lie 13 bases apart. According to the germline V gene (reference sequence), CDR1 reads WNHNN and CDR2 reads SYGVQD. The donors were roughly 38 Caucasian individuals from Russia, aged roughly 6 to 100 years, who were systemically healthy. Roughly 10 milliliters of peripheral blood were collected from each donor into EDTA-treated Vacutainer tubes. PBMCs were isolated by Ficoll-Paque density-gradient centrifugation, with at least 7 million obtained per sample. Total RNA, at least 5 micrograms per sample, was extracted from PBMCs with Trizol reagent. For every donor, an aliquot of PBMCs went through flow cytometry to measure the percentages of naive CD45RAhigh/CD27high T cells. The paper's findings and limits, for the study overall: Because donor CMV infection status was unknown, age-related changes in expanded clonotypes were potentially confounded. Observed TCR beta diversity correlated strongly with the percentage of naive T cells measured by flow cytometry. Bulk unsorted PBMC profiling prevented conclusive comparison of naive and antigen-experienced compartments. As age increased, observed TCR beta diversity per million T cells dropped in a roughly linear way, and a significant reduction was already evident by age around 41. Total diversity estimates from one million sequenced T cells were considered lower bounds and underestimates. Compared with the aged group, the long-lived group had more naive CD4+ T cells, fewer expanded clones and increased TCR diversity, a pattern suggesting age selection.

The chain was built from TRBV10-1 and TRBJ2-1; the best D guess is TRBD2, with 6 bases matching. This sequence was found in a man aged 80 or over in good health. The sample consisted of blood. The CDR3 loop reads CASSESGRRNEQFF. The DNA sequence reads TGCGCCAGCAGTGAATCAGGGAGGAGGAATGAGCAGTTCTTC.